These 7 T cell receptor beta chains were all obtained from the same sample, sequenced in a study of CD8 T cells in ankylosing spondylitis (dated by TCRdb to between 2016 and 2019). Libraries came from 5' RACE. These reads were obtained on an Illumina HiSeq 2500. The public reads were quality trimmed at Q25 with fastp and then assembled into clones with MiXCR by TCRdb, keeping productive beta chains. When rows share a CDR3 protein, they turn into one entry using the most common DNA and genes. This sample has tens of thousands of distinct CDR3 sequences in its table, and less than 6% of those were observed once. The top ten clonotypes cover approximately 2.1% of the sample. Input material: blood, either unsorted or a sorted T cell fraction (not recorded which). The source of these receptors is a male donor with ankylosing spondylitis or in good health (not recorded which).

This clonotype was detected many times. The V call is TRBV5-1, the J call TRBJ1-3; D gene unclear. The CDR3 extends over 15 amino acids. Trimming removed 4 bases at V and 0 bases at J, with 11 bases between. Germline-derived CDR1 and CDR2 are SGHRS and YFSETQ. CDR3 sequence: CASSPPESSGNTIYF. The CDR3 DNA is TGCGCCAGCAGCCCGCCGGAGAGCTCTGGAAACACCATATATTTT.

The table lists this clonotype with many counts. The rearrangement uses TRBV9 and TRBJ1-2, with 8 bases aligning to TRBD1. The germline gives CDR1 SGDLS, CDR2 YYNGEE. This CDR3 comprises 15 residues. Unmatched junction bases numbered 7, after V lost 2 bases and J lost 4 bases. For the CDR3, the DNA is TGTGCCAGCAGCGTCGATGGACAGGGAAGCTATGGCTACACCTTC. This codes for CASSVDGQGSYGYTF.

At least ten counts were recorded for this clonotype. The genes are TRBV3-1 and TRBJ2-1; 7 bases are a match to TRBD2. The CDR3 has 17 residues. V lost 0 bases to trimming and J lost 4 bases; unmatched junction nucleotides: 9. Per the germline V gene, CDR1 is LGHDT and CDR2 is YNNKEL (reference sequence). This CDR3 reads CASSQDGQGGTYNEQFF. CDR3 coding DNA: TGTGCCAGCAGCCAAGATGGGCAGGGAGGGACGTACAATGAGCAGTTCTTC.

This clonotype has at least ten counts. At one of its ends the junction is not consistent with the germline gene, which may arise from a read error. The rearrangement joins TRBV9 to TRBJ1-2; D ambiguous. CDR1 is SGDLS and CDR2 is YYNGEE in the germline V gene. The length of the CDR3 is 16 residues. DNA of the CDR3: TGTGCCAGCACCGTACGCCCCGCTGAAAGGGTCGATGGCTACACCTTC. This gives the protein CASTVRPAERVDGYTF.

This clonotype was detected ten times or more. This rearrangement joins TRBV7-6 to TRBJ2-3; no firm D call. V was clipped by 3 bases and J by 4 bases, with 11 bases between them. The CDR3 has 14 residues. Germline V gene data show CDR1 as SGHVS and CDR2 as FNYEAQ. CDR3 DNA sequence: TGTGCCAGCAGCTTGACGACCTGGGCAGATACGCAGTATTTT. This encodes CASSLTTWADTQYF.

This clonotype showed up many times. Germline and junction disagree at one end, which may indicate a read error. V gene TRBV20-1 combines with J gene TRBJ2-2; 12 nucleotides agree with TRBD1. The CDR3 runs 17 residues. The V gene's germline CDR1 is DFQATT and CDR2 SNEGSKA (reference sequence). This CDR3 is CCARPRDRGHRTGELFF. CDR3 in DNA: TGCTGTGCTAGGCCACGGGACAGGGGGCATCGTACCGGGGAGCTGTTTTTT.

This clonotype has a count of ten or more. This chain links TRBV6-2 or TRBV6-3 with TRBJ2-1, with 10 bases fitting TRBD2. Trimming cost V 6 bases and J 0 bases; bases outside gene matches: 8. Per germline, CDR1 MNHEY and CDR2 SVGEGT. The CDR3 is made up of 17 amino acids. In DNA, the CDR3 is TGTGCCAGCAGCCCCCCTAGCGGGGGTCGCTCCTACAATGAGCAGTTCTTC. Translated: CASSPPSGGRSYNEQFF.